The rows below give T cell receptor beta chains drawn from one sample of a study of blood T cells in healthy people across ages. TCRdb reprocessed the 5' RACE reads with MiXCR, giving one entry per CDR3 protein. Among about 750,000 distinct CDR3 sequences, about 55% were seen once, and the ten largest hold about 42%. Material: blood. Receptor source: an elderly man in good health. CDR3s include the opening cysteine and the closing phenylalanine or tryptophan. The order of the fields is D gene, clone size, V gene, J gene, CDR3 DNA, CDR3 protein. The D gene is left open where the match is weak. A row's size may be missing; if present it is once, few, many or a size class.

-	-	TRBV7-9	TRBJ1-1	TGTGCCAGCAGCTCAAGACAGGAGACGAACACTGAAGCTTTCTTT	CASSSRQETNTEAFF
TRBD2	-	TRBV3-1	TRBJ2-3	TGTGCCAGCAGCCGCCGGGACTACAGCGCAGATACGCAGTATTTT	CASSRRDYSADTQYF
-	-	TRBV12-3/TRBV12-4	TRBJ2-1	TGTGCCAGCAGCCGACTTTCGCTGGCCTACAATGAGCAGTTCTTC	CASSRLSLAYNEQFF
-	few	TRBV4-2	TRBJ2-5	TGTGCCAGCAGCCAAGGGTGGCGGGAAGAGACCCAGTACTTC	CASSQGWREETQYF
-	-	TRBV20-1	TRBJ2-7	TGCAGTGCTAGTTGGCAGGGCATGTCCTACGAGCAGTACTTC	CSASWQGMSYEQYF
TRBD1	-	TRBV3-1	TRBJ1-2	TGTGCCAGCAGCCAAGTGACAGGGGGCCGGTATGGCTACACCTTC	CASSQVTGGRYGYTF
-	-	TRBV2	TRBJ2-3	TGTGCCAGCAGCGGCGGCAGCAGAGACGCGTATTTT	CASSGGSRDAYF
-	-	TRBV28	TRBJ1-5	TGTGCCAGCAGTACCCTGGGGGAGGGAAATCAGCCCCAGCATTTT	CASSTLGEGNQPQHF
-	few	TRBV18	TRBJ2-6	TGTGCCAGCTCTCCCAACAGGGTTGGCGGGGCCAACGTCCTGACTTTC	CASSPNRVGGANVLTF
TRBD2	-	TRBV2	TRBJ2-1	TGTGCCACGACTAGCGGGAGTGGTGAGCAGTTCTTC	CATTSGSGEQFF
-	-	TRBV2	TRBJ2-7	TGTGCCAGCAGGAGGGAATACGAGCAGTACTTC	CASRREYEQYF
TRBD1	many	TRBV7-9	TRBJ2-5	TGTGCCAGCAGCCCCCGTGGACAGGGCAAAGAGACCCAGTACTTC	CASSPRGQGKETQYF
-	-	TRBV28	TRBJ2-7	TGTGCCAGCAGTTCCCCGGGACAAAGGGGCGAGCAGTACTTC	CASSSPGQRGEQYF
TRBD2	once	TRBV3-1	TRBJ2-2	TGTGCCAGCAGCCTTAGCGGGAGCGGCACCGGGGAGCTGTTTTTT	CASSLSGSGTGELFF
-	-	TRBV5-1	TRBJ2-1	TGCGCCAGCAGCTTGGAGGGAAAGAGCTCCTACAATGAGCAGTTCTTC	CASSLEGKSSYNEQFF
-	-	TRBV9	TRBJ1-1	TGTGCCAGCAGCCCCCAGGACGGCACTGAAGCTTTCTTT	CASSPQDGTEAFF
-	-	TRBV29-1	TRBJ2-1	TGCAGCGTTGAGTTGGGGTCACAGCAGTTCTTC	CSVELGSQQFF
-	few	TRBV27	TRBJ2-3	TGTGCCAGCAGTTCTTCTATGGGATACGCGTATTTT	CASSSSMGYAYF
-	few	TRBV25-1	TRBJ1-6	TGTGCCAGCAGTGCTCTGTATAATTCACCCCTCCACTTT	CASSALYNSPLHF
-	-	TRBV10-2	TRBJ2-7	TGCGCCAGCAGGGCTGTCGCCTACGAGCAGTACTTC	CASRAVAYEQYF
-	-	TRBV3-1	TRBJ1-2	TGTGCCAGCAGCCAAGGGACAATTAACTATGGCTACACCTTC	CASSQGTINYGYTF
TRBD2	-	TRBV3-1	TRBJ2-5	TGTGCCAGCAAGGGGAGGGACGTCGCCAATGAGCAGTACTTC	CASKGRDVANEQYF
-	-	TRBV12-3/TRBV12-4	TRBJ1-2	TGTGCCAGCACCGCCGGGGGGACGGGGGCGAAGGGCTACACCTTC	CASTAGGTGAKGYTF
TRBD1	once	TRBV11-2	TRBJ1-6	TGTGCCAGCAGCCCCAGTTCAGGACAGGGTTCCTATAATTCACCCCTCCACTTT	CASSPSSGQGSYNSPLHF
-	-	TRBV20-1	TRBJ1-1	TGCAGTGCTCCGGTCCGGGGCACTGAAGCTTTCTTT	CSAPVRGTEAFF
-	few	TRBV15	TRBJ2-3	TGTGCCACCAGCAGAGATCACACAGATACGCAGTATTTT	CATSRDHTDTQYF
TRBD1	once	TRBV20-1	TRBJ1-1	TGCAGTGTGGGACAGGGGTTGACTGAAGCTTTCTTT	CSVGQGLTEAFF
-	-	TRBV4-1	TRBJ2-7	TGCGCCAGCAGCCAGGCCGGGACCTACTCCTACGAGCAGTACTTC	CASSQAGTYSYEQYF
TRBD1	-	TRBV18	TRBJ2-1	TGTGCCAGCTCACCGTCAGGGGGCAGGGGCGGTGAGCAGTTCTTC	CASSPSGGRGGEQFF
-	-	TRBV30	TRBJ1-6	TGTGCCTGGAAGGGACACGACAATTCACCCCTCCACTTT	CAWKGHDNSPLHF
-	few	TRBV4-1	TRBJ2-7	TGCGCCAGCAGCCCCCGGGACTTAGAAACCCTAGGGATCCAGTACTTC	CASSPRDLETLGIQYF
-	once	TRBV11-1	TRBJ1-1	TGTGCCAGCAGCCTAAACCGGGATGAAGCTTTCTTT	CASSLNRDEAFF
TRBD2	few	TRBV9	TRBJ2-5	TGTGCCAGCAGCGTAGCCACTAGCGGGGGCCAAGAGACCCAGTACTTC	CASSVATSGGQETQYF
-	-	TRBV12-3/TRBV12-4	TRBJ1-2	TGTGCCAGCAGTTTGTCCCCGCATGGCTACACCTTC	CASSLSPHGYTF
TRBD2	few	TRBV4-1	TRBJ2-1	TGCGCCAGCAGCCCCCCAGGGACTAGCGGGATGGGGCAGTTCTTC	CASSPPGTSGMGQFF
-	-	TRBV28	TRBJ1-1	TGTGCCAGCAGGCCAAGCAGGGCTGGCACTGAAGCTTTCTTT	CASRPSRAGTEAFF
TRBD1	-	TRBV6-5	TRBJ2-7	TGTGCCAGCAGTTACGGACAGGTCGGCGAGCAGTACTTC	CASSYGQVGEQYF
-	-	TRBV7-3	TRBJ2-3	TGTGCCAGCGCGATTCGGGACGGGGGCACAGATACGCAGTATTTT	CASAIRDGGTDTQYF
-	-	TRBV29-1	TRBJ2-5	TGCAGCGTTGAACGGGGAGGCCTGGGTCAGACCCAGTACTTC	CSVERGGLGQTQYF
-	once	TRBV15	TRBJ2-7	TGTGCCACCAGCAGCCAGGCGGGGACCTACGAGCAGTACTTC	CATSSQAGTYEQYF
TRBD2	few	TRBV3-1	TRBJ2-7	TGTGCCAGCAGCCAAGAAAGGACTAGCACAACCGAGCAGTACTTC	CASSQERTSTTEQYF
-	once	TRBV7-9	TRBJ2-5	TGTGCCAGCAGGACCGCCGGCTGGGAGACCCAGTACTTC	CASRTAGWETQYF
-	few	TRBV7-3	TRBJ2-3	TGTGCCAGCAGCCTGGGCGAGGCAGATACGCAGTATTTT	CASSLGEADTQYF
-	few	TRBV3-1	TRBJ2-7	TGTGCCAGCAGCCAAACTGGGGGGTACGAGCAGTACTTC	CASSQTGGYEQYF
TRBD2	-	TRBV18	TRBJ2-1	TGTGCCAGCTCACCTCTACTAGCGGGAGAGAGTCATGAGCAGTTCTTC	CASSPLLAGESHEQFF
TRBD1	few	TRBV29-1	TRBJ1-2	TGCATCGGAGCAGGGGGCAGGGGCCAATATGGCTACACCTTC	CIGAGGRGQYGYTF
TRBD1	-	TRBV12-5	TRBJ2-1	TGTGCTAGTGGTTTGGGCTCGGGACAGCTAGCCTCCTACAATGAGCAGTTCTTC	CASGLGSGQLASYNEQFF
-	many	TRBV6-6	TRBJ2-7	TGTGCCAGCAGCCCCCGGCAGGGTGCAGCCTACGAGCAGTACTTC	CASSPRQGAAYEQYF
-	-	TRBV20-1	TRBJ2-2	TGCAGTGCTAGAGAGGGCCAGAACACCGGGGAGCTGTTTTTT	CSAREGQNTGELFF